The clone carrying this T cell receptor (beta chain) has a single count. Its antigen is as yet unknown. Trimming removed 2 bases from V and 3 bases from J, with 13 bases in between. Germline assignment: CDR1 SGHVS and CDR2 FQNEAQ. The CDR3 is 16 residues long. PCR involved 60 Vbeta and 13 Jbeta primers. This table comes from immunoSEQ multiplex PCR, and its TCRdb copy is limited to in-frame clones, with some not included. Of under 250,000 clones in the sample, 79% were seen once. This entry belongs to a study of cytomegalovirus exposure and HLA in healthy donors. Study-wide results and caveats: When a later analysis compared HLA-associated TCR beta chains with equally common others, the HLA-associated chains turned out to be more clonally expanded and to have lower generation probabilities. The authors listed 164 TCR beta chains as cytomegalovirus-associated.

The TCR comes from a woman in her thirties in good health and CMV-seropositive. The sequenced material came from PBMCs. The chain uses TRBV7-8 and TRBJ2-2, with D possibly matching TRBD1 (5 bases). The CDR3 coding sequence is TGTGCCAGCAGCTTACGGCAGGGCAGACACACCGGGGAGCTGTTTTTT. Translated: CASSLRQGRHTGELFF.